These T cell receptor beta chains were read from a single sample in a study of CD8 T cells in ankylosing spondylitis. Each CDR3 protein gets one entry after TCRdb re-called the 5' RACE reads with MiXCR. The sample records hundreds of thousands of distinct CDR3 sequences, 26% being singletons. Sequenced sample: blood, either unsorted or a sorted T cell fraction (not recorded which). Receptors originate from a male donor with ankylosing spondylitis. Each CDR3 is given with its conserved first and last residue.

v_call	j_call	cdr3_aa
TRBV6-5	TRBJ2-5	CASSYTSGFRRETQYF
TRBV27	TRBJ1-1	CASSSGDRAGTEAFF
TRBV20-1	TRBJ2-3	CSSPRVRTQYF
TRBV29-1	TRBJ1-1	CSVGRTQNTEAFF
TRBV7-8	TRBJ1-1	CASSLRVGGPEAFF
TRBV29-1	TRBJ1-1	CSVEVDRGTTEAFF
TRBV25-1	TRBJ2-7	CASSAPGGLSSYEQYF
TRBV5-1	TRBJ2-5	CASSLVGLAGTQETQYF
TRBV11-2	TRBJ2-5	CASSLGQYQETQYF
TRBV5-6	TRBJ2-7	CASSLGTGGYEQYF
TRBV20-1	TRBJ2-3	CSARRQVFTDTQYF
TRBV12-3/TRBV12-4	TRBJ1-1	CASSSQDRALAGTEAFF
TRBV30	TRBJ2-5	CASGLAGVGETQYF
TRBV29-1	TRBJ2-4	CSVFDRQGMAKNIQYF
TRBV12-3/TRBV12-4	TRBJ1-6	CASSSDRGDSPLHF
TRBV12-5	TRBJ1-1	CASGLQGTEAFF
TRBV20-1	TRBJ2-1	CCASGSGLAGAGEQFF
TRBV18	TRBJ2-1	CASSAGLVAEQFF
TRBV7-6	TRBJ1-5	CASSISVGQPQHF
TRBV5-1	TRBJ1-5	CASSTGTGRNQPQHF
TRBV5-1	TRBJ2-1	CASSVTGDSYNEQFF
TRBV3-1	TRBJ2-1	CASSFRTSGDYNEQFF
TRBV5-1	TRBJ2-5	CASSLPRLTSGREQETQYF
TRBV20-1	TRBJ2-3	CSAYRDVGTDTQYF
TRBV20-1	TRBJ2-3	CSARTGGSGTDTQYF
TRBV7-8	TRBJ2-1	CASSSSNYNEQFF
TRBV6-1	TRBJ1-4	CASSSPGELEANEKLFF
TRBV18	TRBJ1-2	CASSPNRQDYGYTF
TRBV20-1	TRBJ2-1	CSARSGLVNEQFF
TRBV5-4	TRBJ2-2	CASSLGLAGDGGELFF
TRBV6-2/TRBV6-3	TRBJ1-1	CASRKNRELNTEAFF
TRBV20-1	TRBJ2-7	CSAREGQGTYEQYF
TRBV20-1	TRBJ1-1	CSARDWAGPEAFF
TRBV5-1	TRBJ1-2	CASSFTGLGGYTF
TRBV19	TRBJ1-5	CASSIGGNQPQHF
TRBV5-1	TRBJ2-1	CASSYLTGGANNEQFF
TRBV9	TRBJ2-5	CASSVATGSPETQYF
TRBV29-1	TRBJ1-4	CSVENGEKLFF
TRBV5-1	TRBJ1-6	CASSLATGAGDSPLHF
TRBV11-2	TRBJ1-3	CASSLGRTGNTIYF
TRBV5-1	TRBJ2-7	CASSFGSSYEQYF
TRBV29-1	TRBJ2-1	CSVDLLGRAYNEQFF